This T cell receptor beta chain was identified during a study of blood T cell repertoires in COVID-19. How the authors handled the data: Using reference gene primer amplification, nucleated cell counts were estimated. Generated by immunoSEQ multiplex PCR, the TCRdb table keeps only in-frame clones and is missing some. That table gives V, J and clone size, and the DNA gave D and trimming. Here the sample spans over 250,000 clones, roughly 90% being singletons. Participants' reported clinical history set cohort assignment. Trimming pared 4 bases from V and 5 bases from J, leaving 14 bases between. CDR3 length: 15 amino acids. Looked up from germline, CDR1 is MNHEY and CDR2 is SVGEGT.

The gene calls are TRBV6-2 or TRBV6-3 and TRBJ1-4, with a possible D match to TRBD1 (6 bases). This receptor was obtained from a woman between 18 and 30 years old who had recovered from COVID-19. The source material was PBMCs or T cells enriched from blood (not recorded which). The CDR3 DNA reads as TGTGCCAGCAGTTTCGAAGACAGGAGGAATGAAAAACTGTTTTTT. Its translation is CASSFEDRRNEKLFF.